The 4 T cell receptor beta chains listed next were all sequenced from one sample in a study of STAT3 mutations in large granular lymphocyte leukemia. Method: immunoSEQ multiplex PCR; TCRdb's copy keeps in-frame clones and lacks some. The sample has about 8,400 clones, 75% to 95% seen once. Study outcomes and limitations: In T-cell large granular lymphocyte leukemia, about half of patients showed multiple immunodominant subclonotypes.

Antigens of these TCRs are unknown. The specimen sequenced was peripheral blood mononuclear cells. These receptors were obtained from a man over 45 with T-cell large granular lymphocyte leukemia. Some clones in this sample may be carry-over from other donors' samples.

The V call is TRBV5-8, the J call TRBJ1-1; no reliable D call. Germline V gives CDR1 SGHTS, CDR2 YDEGEE. Trimming stripped 1 base from V and 4 bases from J, with 8 bases between. This CDR3 contains 13 residues. The CDR3, as DNA: TGTGCCAGCAGCTTGTTTAGTGGCACTGAAGCTTTCTTT. Amino acids: CASSLFSGTEAFF.

The gene calls are TRBV30 and TRBJ2-1; a possible D gene is TRBD2 (6 bases). Per germline, CDR1 GTSNPN and CDR2 SVGIG (reference sequence). Between the trimmed V and J ends, which lost 3 bases and 4 bases, there was a span of 16 bases. This CDR3 region has 15 residues. CDR3 DNA sequence: TGTGCCTGGAGGGGAGATAGCGGACCTTACAATGAGCAGTTCTTC. Translation gives CAWRGDSGPYNEQFF.

This clone was seen once. The sample carries other DNA sequences with the same CDR3. The V gene is TRBV7-2, the J gene TRBJ2-7; 9 bases fit TRBD2. The CDR3 extends over 15 amino acids. The V gene's germline CDR1 is SGHTA and CDR2 FQGNSA. J gave up 2 bases and V 1 base, and 3 bases lay outside the gene matches. CDR3 sequence (DNA): TGTGCCAGCAGCTTAGGTAGCGGGAGTACCTACGAGCAGTACTTC. Its translation: CASSLGSGSTYEQYF.

This clone was seen only once. Written as DNA, the CDR3 is TGTGCCAGCAGCTTAACAGGGGCGACTAAGGAGCTGTTTTTT. Its translation: CASSLTGATKELFF. The V and J genes are TRBV7-9 and TRBJ2-2, with 7 bases matching TRBD1. CDR1 and CDR2 from the germline V gene are SEHNR and FQNEAQ (reference sequence). The CDR3 totals 14 residues. V trimming: 2 bases; J trimming: 10 bases; junction bases outside the gene matches: 7.